The source of this TCR beta chain is a study of T cells in Graves' hyperthyroidism and ophthalmopathy (dated by TCRdb to the late 2010s). Background for the entire study: To identify TCR V-J signatures that set the groups apart, the researchers used a discovery cohort of about a hundred patients, made up of 43 with Graves' ophthalmopathy and 57 with stable Graves' hyperthyroidism. Thyroid tissue and blood T-cell repertoires from about 6 Graves' hyperthyroidism patients were also compared in the study. The paper reports TCR Vbeta CDR3 sequencing of over 120 peripheral blood samples: 43 ophthalmopathy, about 75 hyperthyroidism and approximately 17 progressor patients. Whether ophthalmopathy could be predicted prospectively was tested in an independent validation cohort made up of roughly 20 hyperthyroidism patients plus 17 patients who later progressed to ophthalmopathy. The 95 to 100 discovery patients were randomly divided into training and test sets at a 7:3 ratio. Following sampling, methimazole starting at 30 mg daily was given to hyperthyroidism patients, and high-dose intravenous methylprednisolone was given to ophthalmopathy patients. What the authors observed across the whole study: Sample size was not statistically predetermined, and blinding of investigators to group allocation was not performed. In cross-validation, a model built on a 13 V-J signature told ophthalmopathy apart from stable hyperthyroidism with less than 90% sensitivity and about 81% specificity, and in testing the same model reached 80%/75%. In validation, the model predicted progression to ophthalmopathy with approximately 70% sensitivity and 72.22% specificity, a median of 6.5 months before onset. Most expanded thyroid clonotypes (frequency above 0.001) were also detected in blood, a finding suggesting that blood repertoires may reflect thyroid immune responses.

This clonotype has a single count. Its specific antigen is unknown. Base-call qualities are not available, and no considerably larger clone is one nucleotide away. Evidence from one read is weak. The TCR beta CDR3 regions were amplified from RNA transcripts. For the first round of RT-PCR on the TCR CDR3, the HTBI primer set was used together with the Qiagen OneStep RT-PCR kit. The libraries were constructed in a second round of multiplex PCR and then size-selected and purified. The libraries were sequenced on an Illumina HiSeq2000 using paired-end 100 bp reads. In the original analysis: Raw data were processed with SOAPnuke, discarding reads with adapters, uncalled bases, mean Phred below 15, or no exact constant-primer or identifier match. COPE v1.2.5 was used to merge the high-quality paired reads, and each unique nucleotide sequence was defined as a clonotype. MiTCR v1.1 was used to align the clonotypes against IMGT TRBV, TRBD and TRBJ reference segments. The analysis was restricted to V-J combinations with a frequency above 0.0001, which together covered roughly 99% of the repertoires. A TCS score was defined as the ratio between F50 (clonal expansion) and ExV (chaos), using BLOSUM62-based TCRdist between CDR3 peptides within each V-J. Welch's t-statistics and random forest reduced 500 to 550 V-J features to 13, which were used in a naive Bayes classifier (R e1071). Thyroid-blood repertoire similarity was quantified with the Morisita-Horn index. TCRdb itself trimmed the public reads at Q25 with fastp, ran MiXCR and retained productive beta chains. Entries that share a CDR3 protein sequence are merged under the most common genes and DNA. TCRdb, rather than the study authors, made the V and J calls. This sample lists a few hundred thousand distinct CDR3 sequences; approximately 44% were detected once. Roughly 7.7% of the sample comes from the top ten.

Stable Graves' hyperthyroidism was defined as the absence of progression to ophthalmopathy over 18 months of follow-up. Hyperthyroidism patients were aged 18 to 65 years and newly diagnosed, with disease duration of less than 2 months. Exclusion was applied to patients with uncontrolled infections, other autoimmune diseases, pregnancy or lactation. Clinical symptoms, serum thyroxine and TRAb, thyroid ultrasound, and orbital computed tomography formed the basis for the diagnoses. Total RNA was extracted using Trizol reagent, and RNA quality was assessed on an Agilent 2100 Bioanalyzer. Per the germline V gene, SGHRS is the CDR1 and YFSETQ is the CDR2. Trimming removed 5 bases from V and 18 bases from J; the gene matches leave 7 bases unexplained. The CDR3, cysteine through phenylalanine, is 11 amino acids long. Just the 33-base CDR3 DNA is kept, in frame starting at base 1.

The TCR originated in a woman aged 18-29 years with Graves' hyperthyroidism. The sequencing input was peripheral blood or thyroid tissue (not recorded which). This chain is built from TRBV5-1 and TRBJ2-6, with 8 middle bases fitting TRBD1. The CDR3 has the sequence CASRPGQEETF. The nucleotides read TGCGCCAGCAGGCCGGGACAGGAAGAGACTTTC.